This TCR beta chain came from a study of blood T cell repertoires in COVID-19. Some clones are missing from TCRdb's copy, which holds only in-frame ones; the method was immunoSEQ multiplex PCR. The table records more than 110,000 clones, about 80% of them present only once. Germline CDR1 and CDR2: GTSNPN and SVGIG (reference sequence). Unmatched junction bases numbered 7, after V lost 6 bases and J lost 4 bases. The CDR3 totals 14 residues. The specimen sequenced was PBMCs or T cells enriched from blood (not recorded which). The receptor was derived from a woman aged 45-60 years who had recovered from COVID-19. This sequence joins TRBV30 and TRBJ1-4; TRBD1 agrees at 8 bases. The CDR3 loop is CACWMGQVNEKLFF. The CDR3 nucleotides are TGTGCCTGTTGGATGGGACAGGTTAATGAAAAACTGTTTTTT.